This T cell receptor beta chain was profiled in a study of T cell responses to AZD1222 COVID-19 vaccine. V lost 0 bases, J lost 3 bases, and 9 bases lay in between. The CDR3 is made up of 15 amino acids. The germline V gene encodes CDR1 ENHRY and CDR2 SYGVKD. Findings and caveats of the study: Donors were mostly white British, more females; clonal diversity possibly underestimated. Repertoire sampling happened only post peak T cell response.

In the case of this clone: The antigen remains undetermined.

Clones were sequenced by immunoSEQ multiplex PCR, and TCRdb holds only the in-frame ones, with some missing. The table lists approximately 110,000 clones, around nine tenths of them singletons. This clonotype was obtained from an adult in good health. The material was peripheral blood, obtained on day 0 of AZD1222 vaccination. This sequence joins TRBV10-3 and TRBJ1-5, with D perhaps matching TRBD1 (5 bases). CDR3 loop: CAISESVGTNQPQHF. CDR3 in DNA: TGTGCCATCAGTGAGTCTGTGGGGACCAATCAGCCCCAGCATTTT.